The subject of this entry is one T cell receptor (beta chain). Trimming cost V 5 bases and J 3 bases; bases outside gene matches: 8. The germline gives CDR1 LGHNA, CDR2 YNFKEQ. The CDR3 has 16 residues. The data were taken from a study of blood T cell repertoires in COVID-19. For the study at large: Collection of acute and convalescent COVID-19 samples took place in the United States, Italy and Spain.

As processed by the authors: From reference gene primer amplification, estimates of nucleated cell counts were derived. Assay: immunoSEQ multiplex PCR; the TCRdb copy retains only in-frame clones and omits some. That table gives V, J and clone size, and the DNA gave D and trimming. The data show approximately 150,000 clones, about four fifths seen once. The TCR originated in a human donor in a cohort sampled during active COVID-19. The chain has TRBV4-2 and TRBJ2-2; 8 bases agree with TRBD1. The sequenced sample was peripheral blood. CDR3 sequence (DNA): TGTGCCAGCAGCTACGGAACAGGGGGAGACACCGGGGAGCTGTTTTTT. As protein: CASSYGTGGDTGELFF.